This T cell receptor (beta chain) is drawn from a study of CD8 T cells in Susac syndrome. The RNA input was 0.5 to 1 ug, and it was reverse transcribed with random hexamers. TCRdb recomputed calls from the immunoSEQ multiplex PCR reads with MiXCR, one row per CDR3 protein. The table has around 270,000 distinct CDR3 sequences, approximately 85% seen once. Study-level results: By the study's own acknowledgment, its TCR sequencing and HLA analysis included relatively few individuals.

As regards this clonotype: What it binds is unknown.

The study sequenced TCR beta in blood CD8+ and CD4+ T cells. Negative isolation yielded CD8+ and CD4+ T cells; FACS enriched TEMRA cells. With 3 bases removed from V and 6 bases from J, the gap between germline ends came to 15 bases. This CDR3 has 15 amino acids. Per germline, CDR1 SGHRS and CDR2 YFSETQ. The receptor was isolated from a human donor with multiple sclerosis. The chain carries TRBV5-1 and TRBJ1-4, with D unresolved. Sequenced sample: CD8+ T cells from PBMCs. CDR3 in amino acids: CASSYWAPSHEKLFF. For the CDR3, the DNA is TGCGCCAGCAGCTATTGGGCCCCTTCCCATGAAAAACTGTTTTTT.